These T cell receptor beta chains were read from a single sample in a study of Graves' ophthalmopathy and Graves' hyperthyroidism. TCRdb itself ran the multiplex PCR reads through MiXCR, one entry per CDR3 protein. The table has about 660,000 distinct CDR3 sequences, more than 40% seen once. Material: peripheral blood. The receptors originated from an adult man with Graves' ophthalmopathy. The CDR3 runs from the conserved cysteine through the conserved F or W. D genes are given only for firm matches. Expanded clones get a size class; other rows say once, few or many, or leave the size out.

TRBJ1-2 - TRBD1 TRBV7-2 TGTGCCAGCAGCTCAGGGGGCGTTGGCTATGGCTACACCTTC CASSSGGVGYGYTF
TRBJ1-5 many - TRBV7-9 TGTGCCAGCAGCTTAGCGACCCCCCTTAGCAATCAGCCCCAGCATTTT CASSLATPLSNQPQHF
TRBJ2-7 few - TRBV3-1 TGTGCCAGCAGCCAAAACGTCTACGAGCAGTACTTC CASSQNVYEQYF
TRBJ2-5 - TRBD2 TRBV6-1 TGTGCCAGCAGTTATTACTCAGGATTCGGGGGGACCCAAGAGACCCAGTACTTC CASSYYSGFGGTQETQYF
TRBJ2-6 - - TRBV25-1 TGTGCCAGCAGTCCCAGGGAGGGGGACACTGAAGCTTTC CASSPREGDTEAF
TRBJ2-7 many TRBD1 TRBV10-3 TGTGCCATCAGTGCCGGGACAGGGGGCGGGGACGAGCAGTACTTC CAISAGTGGGDEQYF
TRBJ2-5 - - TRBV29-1 TGCAGCGTTGCTGGGCAGGGGATGACCCAGTACTTC CSVAGQGMTQYF
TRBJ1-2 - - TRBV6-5 TGTGCCAGCAGTTACTCAGGGGCGCTTGGCTACACCTTC CASSYSGALGYTF
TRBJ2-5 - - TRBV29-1 TGCAGCTTAGAAGTGGGGACGGCAGTCCAAGAGACCCAGTACTTC CSLEVGTAVQETQYF
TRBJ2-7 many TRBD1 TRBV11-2 TGTGCCAGCAGCTCAGTCCGGGACAGGGGGCGCGAGCAGTACTTC CASSSVRDRGREQYF
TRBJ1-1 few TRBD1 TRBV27 TGTGCCAGCTTTCAGGGGACAGGGCCCACTGAAGCTTTCTTT CASFQGTGPTEAFF
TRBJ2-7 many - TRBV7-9 TGTGCCAGCAGTGCTAAAAACCCAGCCTACGAGCAGTACTTC CASSAKNPAYEQYF
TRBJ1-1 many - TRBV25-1 TGTGCCAGCGGGACAAACCTCAACACTGAAGCTTTCTTT CASGTNLNTEAFF
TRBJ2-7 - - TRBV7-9 TGTGCCTGGAGTGTGTTGGCAGGTTCCTACGAGCAGTACTTC CAWSVLAGSYEQYF
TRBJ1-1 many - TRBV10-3 TGTGCCATCAGTGATACCGTCATTTACACTGAAGCTTTCTTT CAISDTVIYTEAFF
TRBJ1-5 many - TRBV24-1 TGTGCCACCCTTGGCAGCAATCAGCCCCAGCATTTT CATLGSNQPQHF
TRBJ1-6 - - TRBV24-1 TGTGCCACCAGTGATCTCGCTAGCGGGAGCTCCTATAATTCACCCCTCCACTTT CATSDLASGSSYNSPLHF
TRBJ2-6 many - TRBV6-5 TGTGCCAGCAGACAGGCCTTCTCTGGGGCCAACGTCCTGACTTTC CASRQAFSGANVLTF
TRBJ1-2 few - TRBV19 TGTGCCGGTAGTATAGACGACACAGGCTTCTATGGCTACACCTTC CAGSIDDTGFYGYTF
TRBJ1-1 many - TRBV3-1 TGTGCCAGCAGCCAAGAGTACGTGGTGAACACTGAAGCTTTCTTT CASSQEYVVNTEAFF
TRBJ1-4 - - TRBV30 TGTGCCTGGAGTGTCACTAATGAAAAACTGTTTTTT CAWSVTNEKLFF
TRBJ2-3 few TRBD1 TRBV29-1 TGCAGCCTCCGGACAGGCCTCACAGATACGCAGTATTTT CSLRTGLTDTQYF
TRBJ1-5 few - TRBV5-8 TGTGCCAGCAGCTTGGGGAAGGGAGGGCTTCAGCCCCAGCATTTT CASSLGKGGLQPQHF
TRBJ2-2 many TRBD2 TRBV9 TGTGCCAGCAGCGGGACGGGACTAGCAGCGAACACCGGGGAGCTGTTTTTT CASSGTGLAANTGELFF
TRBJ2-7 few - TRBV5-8 TGTGCCAGCAGCCTCCAACACAGAGCCGAGCAGTACTTC CASSLQHRAEQYF
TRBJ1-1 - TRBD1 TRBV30 TGTGCCTGGAGCCTAGGACAGGTTGAAGCTTTCTTT CAWSLGQVEAFF
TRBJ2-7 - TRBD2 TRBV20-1 TGCAGTGCTAGTGGGGGGGGAACTACCCACTCCTACGAGCAGTACTTC CSASGGGTTHSYEQYF
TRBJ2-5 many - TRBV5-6 TGTGCCAGCAGCTCCCCGTCCAAAGAGACCCAGTACTTC CASSSPSKETQYF
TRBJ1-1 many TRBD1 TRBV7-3 TGTGCCAGCAGCTTAGACAGGGTGGGCCCCGAAGCTTTCTTT CASSLDRVGPEAFF
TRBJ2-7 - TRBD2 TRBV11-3 TGTGCCAGCAGCTTAGAAACCGGGACTACAGACTACGAGCAGTACTTC CASSLETGTTDYEQYF
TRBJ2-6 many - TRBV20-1 TGCAGTGCTAGAGGGCAAATGAGCTCTGGGGCCAACGTCCTGACTTTC CSARGQMSSGANVLTF
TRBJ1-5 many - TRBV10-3 TGTGCCAGCAGTGAGCAGGATAGCAATCAGCCCCAGCATTTT CASSEQDSNQPQHF
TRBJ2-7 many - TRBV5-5 TGTGCCAGCAGCTCGCCGGGCCTCTACTCCTACGAGCAGTACTTC CASSSPGLYSYEQYF
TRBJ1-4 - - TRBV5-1 TGCGCCAGCAGCTTTGGACAAAATGAAAAACTGTTTTTT CASSFGQNEKLFF
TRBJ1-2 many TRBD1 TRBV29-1 TGCAGCGCCGACCCTGCCGGGACAGGGAATGGCTACACCTTC CSADPAGTGNGYTF